The clone carrying this TCR beta chain has a count of ten or more. The antigen is not known. These data belong to a study of T cells in Graves' hyperthyroidism and ophthalmopathy. Study-wide results and caveats: Also found in blood were most expanded thyroid clonotypes above 0.001. Ophthalmopathy was model-predicted a median approximately 6.9 months pre-onset.

Researchers barred patients who had uncontrolled infection, other autoimmune disease, pregnancy or lactation. Approximately 9.3 ml of fresh peripheral blood supplied the PBMCs. CDR3 size: 14 residues. CDR1 and CDR2 (germline): SGHRS, YFSETQ. The V and J ends lost 0 bases and 3 bases respectively, with 7 bases between them. It was RNA transcripts that yielded the amplified TCR beta CDR3 regions. HTBI primers were used for first-round RT-PCR of the TCR CDR3. Using its own MiXCR run on the multiplex PCR reads, TCRdb lists one record per CDR3 protein. Of hundreds of thousands of distinct CDR3 sequences in the sample, over 12% were seen once.

The chain links TRBV5-1 to TRBJ1-5; no clear D gene. Sequencing input: blood. The receptor was isolated from a woman aged 55-75 years with Graves' ophthalmopathy. The DNA of the CDR3 is TGCGCCAGCAGCTTGGGAGCCTACAATCAGCCCCAGCATTTT. The encoded protein is CASSLGAYNQPQHF.